The next 25 T cell receptor beta chains were all read from a single sample in a study of yellow fever vaccine responses in identical twins. TCRdb reprocessed the RT-PCR reads with MiXCR, giving one entry per CDR3 protein. The data hold about 11,000 distinct CDR3 sequences, with around three quarters observed a single time. The material sequenced was T cells from blood (PBMCs), unsorted or a sorted subset (not recorded which), taken before or after yellow fever vaccination (not recorded which). These receptors came from a woman aged 18-29 years who received the yellow fever vaccine.

V usage is TRBV15 and J usage is TRBJ2-3; D ambiguous. V lost 1 base, J lost 1 base, and 6 bases lay in between. Germline CDR1 and CDR2: LNHNV and YYDKDF (reference sequence). This CDR3 has 14 amino acids. The DNA for the CDR3 is TGTGCCACCAGCAGAGCAACCGGCACAGATACGCAGTATTTT. This sequence encodes CATSRATGTDTQYF.

In this sample, this clonotype turned up a few times. The chain combines TRBV2 with TRBJ1-1; maybe TRBD1 (5 bases). The germline gives CDR1 SNHLY, CDR2 FYNNEI. Trimming cost V 6 bases and J 6 bases, with 14 bases left between them. The CDR3 runs 13 residues. As DNA, the CDR3 is TGTGCCAGCAGATTCCCCGGGACCCCTGAAGCTTTCTTT. Its protein product is CASRFPGTPEAFF. Filled out from reference TRBV2 and TRBJ1-1, the complete variable domain reads EPEVTQTPSHQVTQMGQEVILRCVPISNHLYFYWYRQILGQKVEFLVSFYNNEISEKSEIFDDQFSVERPDGSNFTLKIRSTKLEDSAMYFCASRFPGTPEAFFGQGTRLTVV.

This chain links TRBV7-7 with TRBJ2-5; 10 nucleotides line up with TRBD1. Germline CDR1 and CDR2: SSHAT and FNYEAQ (reference sequence). With V trimmed by 2 bases and J by 2 bases, 5 bases remained unmatched. The CDR3 runs 16 residues. The CDR3 sequence is CASSLLDRGPQETQYF. CDR3 DNA: TGTGCCAGCAGCTTACTTGACAGGGGGCCGCAAGAGACCCAGTACTTC.

The chain is built from TRBV12-3 or TRBV12-4 and TRBJ2-5, with D possibly being TRBD2 (6 bases). V lost 6 bases, J lost 5 bases, and 13 bases lay in between. This CDR3 is 13 amino acids long. The CDR3 DNA sequence: TGTGCCAGCAGAACGACTAGATTGGAGACCCAGTACTTC. It is translated as CASRTTRLETQYF.

This clonotype was counted only a few times. This chain joins TRBV29-1 and TRBJ2-1; D unclear. This CDR3 is 11 amino acids long. The germline gives CDR1 SQVTM, CDR2 ANQGSEA. V dropped 5 bases and J dropped 5 bases, with 7 bases sitting between them. CDR3 sequence reads: CSVNRDNEQFF. CDR3 coding DNA: TGCAGCGTTAATAGGGACAATGAGCAGTTCTTC.

This chain links TRBV14 with TRBJ2-3; 8 nucleotides line up with TRBD2. The CDR3 spans 16 residues. The germline V gene has CDR1 SGHDN and CDR2 FVKESK. Germline trimming cut 3 bases from V and 0 bases from J; bases unmatched to any gene: 5. CDR3 sequence reads: CASSHSGAASTDTQYF. As DNA, the CDR3 is TGTGCCAGCAGCCATAGCGGGGCGGCGAGCACAGATACGCAGTATTTT.

The CDR3 reads CASSHLSGNEQFF. The DNA for the CDR3 is TGTGCCAGCAGCCACCTCTCCGGGAATGAGCAGTTCTTC. The rearrangement uses TRBV11-1 and TRBJ2-1; D gene ambiguous. The CDR3 runs to 13 residues. Germline lookup yields CDR1 SGHAT and CDR2 FQDESV (reference sequence). V lost 5 bases to trimming and J lost 7 bases, with 12 bases between them.

The chain uses TRBV29-1 and TRBJ1-2, with 11 bases that match TRBD1. The germline V gene encodes CDR1 SQVTM and CDR2 ANQGSEA. V was clipped by 1 base and J by 4 bases; unmatched bases: 5. This CDR3 has 15 amino acids. The CDR3 DNA is TGCAGCGTTGAAGGGAGGACAGGGGGCACCTATGGCTACACCTTC. It encodes CSVEGRTGGTYGYTF.

The CDR3 protein is CASSLETATEAFF. CDR3 DNA sequence: TGTGCCAGCAGCTTAGAGACAGCCACTGAAGCTTTCTTT. The V call is TRBV7-6, the J call TRBJ1-1; tentatively, D is TRBD1 (5 bases). Germline-derived CDR1 and CDR2 are SGHVS and FNYEAQ. Trimming removed 1 base from V and 4 bases from J, with 7 bases in between. The CDR3 loop spans 13 amino acids.

This clonotype showed up just a few times. The genes are TRBV24-1 and TRBJ2-1; TRBD2 might be the D (5 bases). V shed 4 bases and J shed 3 bases, with 18 bases lying between them. The CDR3 is made up of 17 amino acids. CDR1 is KGHDR, CDR2 SFDVKD, per germline. CDR3: CATSDHNLRENYNEQFF. The CDR3 bases are TGTGCCACCAGTGACCATAACTTGAGGGAAAACTACAATGAGCAGTTCTTC.

The chain carries TRBV28 and TRBJ2-5, with a weak D call TRBD1 (5 bases). Trimming stripped 3 bases from V and 0 bases from J, with 5 bases between. This CDR3 has 13 residues. Per the germline V gene, CDR1 is MDHEN and CDR2 is SYDVKM. The CDR3 nucleotides are TGTGCCAGCAGTTTGGACAACCAAGAGACCCAGTACTTC. This gives the protein CASSLDNQETQYF.

A single count supports this clonotype. The rearrangement uses TRBV2 and TRBJ1-1; D ambiguous. Germline CDR1 SNHLY, CDR2 FYNNEI. The germline V and J ends were trimmed by 7 bases and 5 bases, with 5 bases remaining between them. This CDR3 is built from 10 residues. The CDR3 DNA follows: TGTGCCAGCAAGGATACTGAAGCTTTCTTT. This encodes CASKDTEAFF.

This clonotype was counted between two and nine times. The chain uses TRBV13 and TRBJ2-1, with D possibly being TRBD1 or TRBD2 (6 bases each). Germline lookup yields CDR1 PRHDT and CDR2 FYEKMQ (reference sequence). Trimming removed 3 bases at V and 9 bases at J, with 9 bases between. The CDR3 is 12 amino acids. The CDR3 nucleotides read TGTGCCAGCAGCTTGGGGGGCATTGAGCAGTTCTTC. Translated, it gives CASSLGGIEQFF.

The chain has TRBV5-4 and TRBJ1-1; 7 bases agree with TRBD1. The V segment lost 0 bases and the J segment 4 bases; nucleotides outside the gene matches: 9. Germline-derived CDR1 and CDR2 are SGHNT and YYREEE (reference sequence). There are 16 residues in the CDR3. The CDR3 sequence: CASSLEQGFLGTEAFF. Here the CDR3 DNA reads TGTGCCAGCAGCTTGGAACAGGGGTTTTTAGGCACTGAAGCTTTCTTT.

The J gene is TRBJ2-1, the V gene TRBV20-1; 8 bases fit TRBD1. The CDR3 consists of 15 residues. Trimming cost V 2 bases and J 4 bases; bases outside gene matches: 7. The germline V gene encodes CDR1 DFQATT and CDR2 SNEGSKA (reference sequence). CDR3 residues: CSARFPGQEYNEQFF. As DNA, the CDR3 is TGCAGTGCTAGATTTCCGGGACAGGAATACAATGAGCAGTTCTTC.

The V and J genes are TRBV28 and TRBJ1-1; no clear D gene. Germline V gene lookup returns CDR1 MDHEN and CDR2 SYDVKM. This CDR3 is 12 amino acids long. V lost 10 bases and J lost 0, with 9 bases in between. The CDR3 sequence is CATREMNTEAFF. The CDR3 DNA follows: TGTGCCACACGGGAGATGAACACTGAAGCTTTCTTT.

The chain links TRBV6-1 to TRBJ1-1; no clear D. Germline CDR1 and CDR2: MNHNS and SASEGT. V lost 0 bases and J lost 4, with 15 bases in between. CDR3 length equals 16 residues. The CDR3 DNA reads TGTGCCAGCAGTGAAGCGCTTGATTTAAGAGGCACTGAAGCTTTCTTT. Protein product: CASSEALDLRGTEAFF.

In nucleotides, the CDR3 is TGTGCCAGCACTGAGGACAGGCCAATGAACACTGAAGCTTTCTTT. This encodes CASTEDRPMNTEAFF. The V and J genes are TRBV25-1 and TRBJ1-1; TRBD1 aligns across 7 bases. The V segment lost 7 bases and the J segment 0 bases; nucleotides outside the gene matches: 8. CDR3 length equals 15 residues. CDR1 MGHDK and CDR2 SYGVNS come from the germline V gene.

Here the CDR3 DNA reads TGTGCCAGCAGCTTAGTCCCAGACAGGAACACTGAAGCTTTCTTT. It yields the protein CASSLVPDRNTEAFF. The chain uses TRBV7-6 and TRBJ1-1, with D perhaps TRBD1 (5 bases). The germline V gene encodes CDR1 SGHVS and CDR2 FNYEAQ. With 1 base removed from V and 1 base from J, the gap between germline ends came to 10 bases. CDR3 length equals 15 residues.

The V and J genes are TRBV13 and TRBJ2-5, with D unresolved. Germline CDR1 PRHDT, CDR2 FYEKMQ (reference sequence). CDR3 length equals 13 residues. V lost 5 bases, J lost 2 bases, and 9 bases lay in between. CDR3 amino acids: CASSTQEQETQYF. The CDR3, as DNA: TGTGCCAGCAGCACCCAGGAACAAGAGACCCAGTACTTC.

V usage is TRBV5-5 and J usage is TRBJ2-3, with D possibly TRBD2 on 6 matching bases. Germline V gene lookup returns CDR1 SGHKS and CDR2 YYEKEE (reference sequence). The CDR3 is 15 amino acids. Between the trimmed V and J ends, which lost 3 bases and 0 bases, there was a span of 11 bases. CDR3 region: CASSSTGTSTDTQYF. In DNA, the CDR3 is TGTGCCAGCAGCTCCACCGGGACTAGCACAGATACGCAGTATTTT.

This clonotype has just one count. The genes are TRBV4-1 and TRBJ1-1; no firm D call. This CDR3 is 13 amino acids long. Trimming removed 1 base at V and 1 base at J, with 4 bases between. CDR1 is MGHRA and CDR2 is YSYEKL in the germline V gene. The CDR3 DNA follows: TGCGCCAGCAGCCAAGGGCGGAACACTGAAGCTTTCTTT. Translating gives CASSQGRNTEAFF.

The V gene is TRBV27, the J gene TRBJ1-1; 8 positions agree with TRBD1. Germline loops: CDR1 MNHEY, CDR2 SMNVEV (reference sequence). Unmatched junction bases numbered 3, after V lost 5 bases and J lost 4 bases. The CDR3 consists of 13 residues. The CDR3 coding sequence is TGTGCCAGCAGTACAGGGGGGGTCACTGAAGCTTTCTTT. Translated, it gives CASSTGGVTEAFF.

The J gene is TRBJ2-3, the V gene TRBV6-4, with D perhaps matching TRBD2 (6 bases). This CDR3 spans 16 amino acids. Germline V lookup: CDR1 MRHNA, CDR2 SNTAGT. The V end lost 0 bases, the J end lost 2 bases, and 12 bases lay between the germline ends. The CDR3 reads CASSDSGGLPTDTQYF. The CDR3 nucleotides read TGTGCCAGCAGTGACTCGGGGGGACTTCCCACAGATACGCAGTATTTT.

This clonotype was counted once. The genes are TRBV5-1 and TRBJ1-2, with 10 bases lining up with TRBD1. The CDR3 extends over 16 amino acids. The trim removed 3 bases at V and 3 bases at J, leaving 8 bases unmatched. Germline V gene lookup returns CDR1 SGHRS and CDR2 YFSETQ. The CDR3 bases are TGCGCCAGCAGCTGGGCGGGGGACAGGGGTGACTATGGCTACACCTTC. Translated, it gives CASSWAGDRGDYGYTF.